This T cell receptor beta chain was identified in a study of blood T cell repertoires in COVID-19. Study at large: The samples span acute and convalescent COVID-19 from the United States, Italy and Spain. PBMCs, B-cell-depleted T cells, or T cells provided the cDNA or gDNA that made up the material.

CDR1 and CDR2 from the germline V gene are ENHRY and SYGVKD. Trimming cost V 8 bases and J 3 bases; bases outside gene matches: 6. CDR3 length equals 14 residues. Source study methods: Scientists estimated how many nucleated cells there were by amplifying reference gene primers. This table comes from immunoSEQ multiplex PCR, and its TCRdb copy is limited to in-frame clones, with some not included. D and trimming come from the DNA, and the V and J calls and clone size come from that table. Here the sample spans approximately 80,000 clones, roughly 86% being singletons. V and J are TRBV10-3 and TRBJ2-1; the match to TRBD2 covers 8 bases. The sequence derives from a man in his sixties with acute or convalescent COVID-19. The sequenced sample consisted of peripheral blood. The CDR3 nucleotides read TGTGCCATCGGGGCGAGCGGGGGCTACAATGAGCAGTTCTTC. It translates to CAIGASGGYNEQFF.